This TCR beta chain came from a study of blood T cell repertoires in COVID-19. Study-wide context: There were acute and convalescent COVID-19 samples, and they came from the United States, Italy and Spain.

Followed over time, Seattle patients had been enrolled while infection was active. The V end lost 5 bases, the J end lost 3 bases, and 10 bases lay between the germline ends. Germline CDR1 LNHDA, CDR2 SQIVND (reference sequence). The CDR3 has 14 residues. Here immunoSEQ multiplex PCR was the method, and the copy in TCRdb shows in-frame clones only, minus some. The table lists about 360,000 clones, around nine tenths of them singletons. Sequencing input: peripheral blood. The clonotype comes from a woman in her sixties with COVID-19, enrolled during active disease. The chain combines TRBV19 with TRBJ1-4, with no clear D. The CDR3 coding sequence is TGTGCCAGTAGTGAGGGTGTTTCTAATGAAAAACTGTTTTTT. It translates to CASSEGVSNEKLFF.